This T cell receptor beta chain was recorded in a study of blood T cells in healthy people across ages. The CDR3 is 13 residues long. Germline values: CDR1 SEHNR, CDR2 FQNEAQ (reference sequence). The ends were cut back, 2 bases at V and 10 bases at J, with 12 bases in the middle. The use of a sample-barcoded 5' primer and a J-beta primer mix characterized a second PCR of roughly 6 to 11 cycles. TCRdb ran MiXCR on the 5' RACE reads and lists one entry per CDR3 protein. Here the sample spans 1.5 million to 2 million distinct CDR3 sequences, 28% being singletons. No fewer than 6 million PBMCs went into each sample.

The chain is built from TRBV7-9 and TRBJ2-1, with a weak D call TRBD2 (6 bases). The sequence derives from a woman in her 30s in good health. Source material: blood. The CDR3: CASSLQPRGEQFF. In nucleotides, the CDR3 is TGTGCCAGCAGCTTACAGCCTCGGGGGGAGCAGTTCTTC.